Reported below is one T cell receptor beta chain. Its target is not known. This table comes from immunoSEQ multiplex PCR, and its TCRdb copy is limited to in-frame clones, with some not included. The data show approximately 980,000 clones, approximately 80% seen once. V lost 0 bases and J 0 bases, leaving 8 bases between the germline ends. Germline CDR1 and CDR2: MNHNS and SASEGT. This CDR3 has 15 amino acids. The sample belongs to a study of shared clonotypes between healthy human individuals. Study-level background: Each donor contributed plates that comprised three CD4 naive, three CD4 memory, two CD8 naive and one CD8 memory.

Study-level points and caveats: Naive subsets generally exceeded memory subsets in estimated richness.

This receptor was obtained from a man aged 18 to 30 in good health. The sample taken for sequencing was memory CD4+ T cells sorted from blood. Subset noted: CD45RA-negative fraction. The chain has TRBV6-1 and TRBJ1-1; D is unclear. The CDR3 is CASSEAPGMNTEAFF. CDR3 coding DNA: TGTGCCAGCAGTGAAGCTCCGGGTATGAACACTGAAGCTTTCTTT.